Below, 28 T cell receptor beta chains from the same sample are listed, as sequenced in a study of blood T cell repertoires in COVID-19. Method: immunoSEQ multiplex PCR; TCRdb's copy keeps in-frame clones and lacks some. The repertoire holds around 150,000 clones, with 76% as singletons. Specimen: peripheral blood. The receptors derive from a man in his sixties with acute or convalescent COVID-19.

The V and J genes are TRBV4-1 and TRBJ1-5; 7 positions match TRBD1. The germline V gene has CDR1 MGHRA and CDR2 YSYEKL. This CDR3 is 16 amino acids long. V was clipped by 2 bases and J by 5 bases; unmatched bases: 9. The CDR3 loop is CASSQPTDRRDQPQHF. The CDR3 DNA reads as TGCGCCAGCAGCCAACCTACGGACAGGAGGGATCAGCCCCAGCATTTT.

The CDR3 DNA reads TGCGCCAGCAGCGCACAGGGGTGGACTAATGAAAAACTGTTTTTT. Translated, it gives CASSAQGWTNEKLFF. The chain carries TRBV5-1 and TRBJ1-4, with TRBD1 matching over 7 bases. CDR1 is SGHRS, CDR2 YFSETQ, per germline. The CDR3 consists of 15 residues. The V and J ends lost 4 bases and 2 bases, in that order; junction bases with no gene match: 5.

V and J are TRBV2 and TRBJ2-6; 9 positions match TRBD1. Trimming cost V 6 bases and J 5 bases; bases outside gene matches: 8. In germline, CDR1 is SNHLY, CDR2 FYNNEI. This CDR3 region has 16 residues. The CDR3 here is CASRPTGGNRANVLTF. DNA for the CDR3: TGTGCCAGCAGGCCGACAGGGGGGAATAGGGCCAACGTCCTGACTTTC.

The rearrangement uses TRBV28 and TRBJ2-7; D is uncertain. The CDR3 spans 12 residues. Germline V gene lookup returns CDR1 MDHEN and CDR2 SYDVKM. Deletions cut 2 bases from V and 6 bases from J, with 8 bases between. CDR3 sequence reads: CASSLPGGEQYF. The CDR3 nucleotides are TGTGCCAGCAGTTTACCCGGCGGCGAGCAGTACTTC.

The chain carries TRBV10-2 and TRBJ1-5; TRBD1 agrees at 7 bases. The CDR3 loop spans 14 amino acids. The germline V gene has CDR1 WSHSY and CDR2 SAAADI. J lost 6 bases, V lost 10 bases, and 12 bases had no gene match. CDR3 protein: CATKTGTVGQPQHF. DNA for the CDR3: TGCGCCACAAAAACCGGGACAGTGGGTCAGCCCCAGCATTTT.

The chain recombines TRBV18 with TRBJ2-5, with D possibly being TRBD1 (5 bases). Germline lookup yields CDR1 KGHSH and CDR2 LQKENI. The CDR3 extends over 13 amino acids. V was cut by 3 bases and J by 2 bases, with 7 bases left in between. The CDR3 is CASSPRQQETQYF. The CDR3 DNA sequence: TGTGCCAGCTCACCGCGACAGCAAGAGACCCAGTACTTC. The full variable domain, its missing parts supplied by reference TRBV18 and TRBJ2-5, is NAGVMQNPRHLVRRRGQEARLRCSPMKGHSHVYWYRQLPEEGLKFMVYLQKENIIDESGMPKERFSAEFPKEGPSILRIQQVVRGDSAAYFCASSPRQQETQYFGPGTRLLVL.

The rearrangement uses TRBV5-4 and TRBJ1-6; 8 nucleotides agree with TRBD1. V shed 0 bases and J 8 bases; nucleotides not matched to a gene: 4. Germline lookup yields CDR1 SGHNT and CDR2 YYREEE (reference sequence). This CDR3 spans 15 amino acids. The CDR3 bases are TGTGCCAGCAGCTTGGCGGGGACAGGTGATTCACCCCTCCACTTT. Its translation is CASSLAGTGDSPLHF.

This rearrangement joins TRBV7-3 to TRBJ2-1; 7 bases fit TRBD2. V shed 2 bases and J 0 bases; nucleotides not matched to a gene: 4. This CDR3 is built from 16 residues. Per germline, CDR1 SGHTA and CDR2 FQGTGA. The CDR3 reads CASSLSSGNSYNEQFF. CDR3 sequence (DNA): TGTGCCAGCAGCTTATCAAGCGGGAACTCCTACAATGAGCAGTTCTTC.

V is TRBV30 and J is TRBJ2-2; D is perhaps TRBD1 (5 bases). CDR3 length: 15 residues. Germline lookup yields CDR1 GTSNPN and CDR2 SVGIG (reference sequence). The V end lost 2 bases, the J end lost 5 bases, and 15 bases lay between the germline ends. CDR3 bases: TGTGCCTGGAGTCCTGCAGGGAAGTTGACCGGGGAGCTGTTTTTT. The encoded protein is CAWSPAGKLTGELFF.

The genes are TRBV28 and TRBJ2-5; 7 bases line up with TRBD2. The V segment lost 5 bases and the J segment 2 bases; nucleotides outside the gene matches: 5. Germline CDR1 MDHEN, CDR2 SYDVKM. The CDR3 extends over 14 amino acids. The CDR3 sequence: CASSPRGVQETQYF. CDR3 coding DNA: TGTGCCAGCAGTCCACGGGGGGTACAAGAGACCCAGTACTTC.

J is TRBJ2-6 and V is TRBV18; weak D call: TRBD1 (5 bases). Germline V gives CDR1 KGHSH, CDR2 LQKENI. V lost 3 bases and J lost 1, with 13 bases in between. The CDR3 runs 17 residues. The CDR3 DNA follows: TGTGCCAGCTCACCCGCTGACAGTTCGTCTGGGGCCAACGTCCTGACTTTC. It yields the protein CASSPADSSSGANVLTF.

CDR3 nucleotide sequence: TGTGCCAGCAGTCCCGAGGGGGGGGCTCTCCCGGCCTATAATTCACCCCTCCACTTT. It codes for CASSPEGGALPAYNSPLHF. V gene TRBV6-6 combines with J gene TRBJ1-6; D may be TRBD1 (6 bases). The CDR3 sequence is 19 residues long. Trimming removed 5 bases at V and 2 bases at J, with 22 bases between. CDR1 and CDR2 (germline): MNHNY, SVGAGI (reference sequence).

This clone was observed a handful of times. The chain has TRBV18 and TRBJ2-2, with D possibly TRBD1 on 6 matching bases. V lost 2 bases and J lost 1, with 11 bases in between. The CDR3 runs to 16 residues. Per germline, CDR1 KGHSH and CDR2 LQKENI. The CDR3 nucleotides read TGTGCCAGCTCACCAATAACAGGGCGGAACACCGGGGAGCTGTTTTTT. It codes for CASSPITGRNTGELFF.

This rearrangement joins TRBV7-8 to TRBJ2-7, with TRBD1 identical over 7 bases. J gave up 2 bases and V 2 bases, and 3 bases lay outside the gene matches. This CDR3 region has 14 residues. CDR1 is SGHVS and CDR2 is FQNEAQ in the germline V gene. As DNA, the CDR3 is TGTGCCAGCAGCTTACGGACAGGCCCCTACGAGCAGTACTTC. It encodes CASSLRTGPYEQYF.

The rearrangement joins TRBV6-5 to TRBJ1-2; no definite D call. CDR1 is MNHEY and CDR2 is SVGAGI in the germline V gene. There are 12 residues in the CDR3. V was trimmed by 8 bases and J by 0 bases, leaving 7 bases between them. CDR3 DNA sequence: TGTGCCAGCGCCCGGGCTAACTATGGCTACACCTTC. Residues: CASARANYGYTF.

This chain links TRBV11-2 with TRBJ2-3; 11 nucleotides agree with TRBD2. In germline, CDR1 is SGHAT, CDR2 FQNNGV. The length of the CDR3 is 16 residues. The V segment lost 1 base and the J segment 2 bases; nucleotides outside the gene matches: 2. CDR3 sequence: CASSLGTSGLTDTQYF. The CDR3 region has the DNA TGTGCCAGCAGCTTAGGGACTAGCGGGCTCACAGATACGCAGTATTTT.

This clone has a handful of counts. V and J are TRBV6-6 and TRBJ2-7, with 9 nucleotides matching TRBD1. This CDR3 spans 15 amino acids. The V gene end was trimmed by 5 bases and the J gene end by 7 bases; junction bases not matched to a gene: 12. CDR1 is MNHNY, CDR2 SVGAGI, per germline (reference sequence). This chain's CDR3 is CASSARTGVGGEQYF. The CDR3, as DNA: TGTGCCAGCAGTGCCCGGACAGGGGTAGGAGGGGAGCAGTACTTC.

This clone was seen just once. The genes are TRBV25-1 and TRBJ1-2, with 11 bases aligning to TRBD1. V lost 2 bases and J lost 5; bases outside the gene matches: 4. The CDR3 extends over 15 amino acids. The V gene's germline CDR1 is MGHDK and CDR2 SYGVNS. The chain's CDR3 is CASSEPGTGGYGYTF. In DNA form, the CDR3 reads TGTGCCAGCAGTGAACCCGGGACAGGGGGTTATGGCTACACCTTC.

The chain employs TRBV5-6 and TRBJ2-4, with 7 bases aligning to TRBD2. Trimming at V came to 4 bases and at J to 3 bases, leaving 13 bases not matched to a gene. The CDR3 length is 17 residues. Looked up from germline, CDR1 is SGHDT and CDR2 is YYEEEE. In nucleotides, the CDR3 is TGTGCCAGCAGCCCCCGGCGGGGGACCCTAGGCAAAAACATTCAGTACTTC. Amino acid sequence: CASSPRRGTLGKNIQYF.

This clone was found a few times. V usage is TRBV7-2 and J usage is TRBJ1-1; weak D call: TRBD1 (5 bases). Germline V CDR1 and CDR2: SGHTA, FQGNSA. The ends were cut back, 4 bases at V and 0 bases at J, with 6 bases in the middle. The CDR3 sequence is 13 residues long. As DNA, the CDR3 is TGTGCCAGCAGCTCGGACATGAACACTGAAGCTTTCTTT. Encoded protein: CASSSDMNTEAFF.

The V call is TRBV10-3, the J call TRBJ1-2; TRBD1 matches 7 bases. This CDR3 is built from 12 residues. V shed 6 bases and J 9 bases; nucleotides not matched to a gene: 7. CDR1 is ENHRY, CDR2 SYGVKD, per germline. In DNA form, the CDR3 reads TGTGCCATCAGCGAAGGGGGCGCGAGCTACACCTTC. Encoded protein: CAISEGGASYTF.

The chain joins TRBV18 to TRBJ2-1, with 8 bases identical to TRBD1. The CDR3 sequence is 16 residues long. The trim removed 0 bases at V and 3 bases at J, leaving 4 bases unmatched. Looked up from germline, CDR1 is KGHSH and CDR2 is LQKENI. This chain's CDR3 is CASSPPRQGNYNEQFF. The CDR3 DNA is TGTGCCAGCTCACCACCCCGACAGGGGAACTACAATGAGCAGTTCTTC.

This chain uses TRBV11-2 with TRBJ2-5; 9 positions agree with TRBD1. The CDR3 sequence is 15 residues long. The V gene end was trimmed by 3 bases and the J gene end by 5 bases; junction bases not matched to a gene: 7. CDR1 is SGHAT and CDR2 is FQNNGV in the germline V gene. The CDR3 DNA reads TGTGCCAGCAGCTTTAACACAGGGGGCAGTGAGACCCAGTACTTC. Amino acid sequence: CASSFNTGGSETQYF.

The chain uses TRBV2 and TRBJ2-5; the D is unclear. V was clipped by 5 bases and J by 5 bases, with 6 bases between them. The CDR3 is 11 residues long. Germline-derived CDR1 and CDR2 are SNHLY and FYNNEI. CDR3 bases: TGTGCCAGCAGTTCCATTGAGACCCAGTACTTC. Encoded protein: CASSSIETQYF.

This clone was detected only once. The chain uses TRBV2 and TRBJ2-3; 9 nucleotides agree with TRBD1. The germline gives CDR1 SNHLY, CDR2 FYNNEI. The CDR3 totals 14 residues. Trimming took 7 bases from V and 6 from J; bases not matched to a gene: 8. Here the CDR3 reads CASTRTGAGDTQYF. The CDR3 coding sequence is TGTGCCAGCACCAGGACAGGGGCGGGGGATACGCAGTATTTT.

This chain connects TRBV19 to TRBJ2-3; D is possibly TRBD1 (6 bases). The length of the CDR3 is 15 residues. From germline, CDR1 is LNHDA and CDR2 SQIVND (reference sequence). V was cut by 6 bases and J by 1 base, with 14 bases left in between. CDR3 sequence: CASRSAGERTDTQYF. The CDR3 bases are TGTGCCAGTAGGAGCGCAGGGGAGCGCACAGATACGCAGTATTTT.

The chain has TRBV5-4 and TRBJ2-7; TRBD1 matches 7 bases. CDR1 is SGHNT and CDR2 is YYREEE in the germline V gene (reference sequence). The junction had 8 bases not matched to a gene; V was cut back by 4 bases and J by 7 bases. This CDR3 spans 13 amino acids. The DNA for the CDR3 is TGTGCCAGCAGCAAGACAGGGATTGGAGAGCAGTACTTC. Its translation: CASSKTGIGEQYF.

This clone was seen more than once but under ten times. The J gene is TRBJ1-5, the V gene TRBV19; D call uncertain. V was cut by 7 bases and J by 0 bases, with 13 bases left in between. Germline V gives CDR1 LNHDA, CDR2 SQIVND (reference sequence). This CDR3 has 15 amino acids. For the CDR3, the DNA is TGTGCCAGTAACCCTATAGAGGGTAGCAATCAGCCCCAGCATTTT. This gives the protein CASNPIEGSNQPQHF.